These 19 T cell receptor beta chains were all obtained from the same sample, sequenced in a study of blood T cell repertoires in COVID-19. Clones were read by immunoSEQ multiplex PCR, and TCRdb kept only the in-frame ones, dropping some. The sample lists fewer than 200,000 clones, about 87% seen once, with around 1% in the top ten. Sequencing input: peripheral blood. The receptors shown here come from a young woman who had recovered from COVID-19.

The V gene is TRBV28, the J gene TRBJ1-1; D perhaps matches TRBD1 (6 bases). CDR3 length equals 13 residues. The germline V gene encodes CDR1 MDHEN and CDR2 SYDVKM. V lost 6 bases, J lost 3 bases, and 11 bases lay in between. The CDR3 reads CASRDPGDTEAFF. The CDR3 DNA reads TGTGCCAGCAGAGATCCAGGGGACACTGAAGCTTTCTTT.

Here the CDR3 DNA reads TGTGCCAGCAGCCCCACAGGGGGCAAAACTAATGAAAAACTGTTTTTT. Amino acids: CASSPTGGKTNEKLFF. This chain links TRBV3-1 (or the pseudogene TRBV3-2) with TRBJ1-4; 9 bases fit TRBD1. The V segment lost 4 bases and the J segment 1 base; nucleotides outside the gene matches: 4. CDR1 LGHDT and CDR2 YNNKEL come from the germline V gene (reference sequence). This CDR3 is 16 amino acids long.

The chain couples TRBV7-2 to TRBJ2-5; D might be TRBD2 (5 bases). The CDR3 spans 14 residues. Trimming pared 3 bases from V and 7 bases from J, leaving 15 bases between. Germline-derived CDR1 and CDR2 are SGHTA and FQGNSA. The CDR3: CASSFWRSAGTQYF. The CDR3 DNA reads TGTGCCAGCAGCTTTTGGCGGTCGGCGGGGACCCAGTACTTC.

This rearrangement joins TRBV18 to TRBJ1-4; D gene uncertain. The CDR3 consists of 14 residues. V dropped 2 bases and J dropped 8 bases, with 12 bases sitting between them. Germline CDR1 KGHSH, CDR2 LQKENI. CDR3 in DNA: TGTGCCAGCTCACCAAATTTCCGCGAGGAAAAACTGTTTTTT. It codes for CASSPNFREEKLFF.

CDR3 bases: TGCGCCAGCAGCTTGGGACAGTCCATCACTGAAGCTTTCTTT. Translating it yields CASSLGQSITEAFF. The V gene is TRBV5-1, the J gene TRBJ1-1; a possible D gene is TRBD1 (5 bases). Trimming cost V 0 bases and J 4 bases, with 10 bases left between them. The CDR3 loop spans 14 amino acids. Germline V gene lookup returns CDR1 SGHRS and CDR2 YFSETQ.

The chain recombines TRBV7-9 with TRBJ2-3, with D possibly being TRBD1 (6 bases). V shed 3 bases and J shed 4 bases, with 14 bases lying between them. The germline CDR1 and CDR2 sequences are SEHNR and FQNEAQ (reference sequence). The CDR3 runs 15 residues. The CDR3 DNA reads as TGTGCCAGCAGCTTGACAGGACCTCCGCCAGATACGCAGTATTTT. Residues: CASSLTGPPPDTQYF.

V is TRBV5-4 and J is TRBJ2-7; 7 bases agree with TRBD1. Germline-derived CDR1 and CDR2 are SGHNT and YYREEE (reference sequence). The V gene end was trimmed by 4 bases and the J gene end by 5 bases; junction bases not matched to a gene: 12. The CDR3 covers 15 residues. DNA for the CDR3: TGTGCCAGCAGCCGACGTCGACAGGGAAACGACGAGCAGTACTTC. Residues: CASSRRRQGNDEQYF.

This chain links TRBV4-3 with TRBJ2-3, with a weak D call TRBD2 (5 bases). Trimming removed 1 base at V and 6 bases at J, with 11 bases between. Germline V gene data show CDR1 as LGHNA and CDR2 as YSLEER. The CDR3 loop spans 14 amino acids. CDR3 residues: CASSQARGWDTQYF. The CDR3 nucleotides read TGCGCCAGCAGCCAAGCACGAGGGTGGGATACGCAGTATTTT.

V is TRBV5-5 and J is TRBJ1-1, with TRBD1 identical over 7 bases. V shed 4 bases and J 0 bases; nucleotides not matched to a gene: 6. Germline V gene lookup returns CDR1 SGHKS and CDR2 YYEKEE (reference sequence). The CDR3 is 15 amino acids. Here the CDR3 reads CASSRPGQVNTEAFF. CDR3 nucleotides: TGTGCCAGCAGCCGCCCTGGACAGGTGAACACTGAAGCTTTCTTT.

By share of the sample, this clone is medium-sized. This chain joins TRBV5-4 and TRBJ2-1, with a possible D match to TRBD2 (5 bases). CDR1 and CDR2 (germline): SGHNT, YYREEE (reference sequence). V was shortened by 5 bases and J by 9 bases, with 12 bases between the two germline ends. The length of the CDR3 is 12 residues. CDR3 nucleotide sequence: TGTGCCAGCAGTCCGGGGTGGAGTGAGCAGTTCTTC. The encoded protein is CASSPGWSEQFF.

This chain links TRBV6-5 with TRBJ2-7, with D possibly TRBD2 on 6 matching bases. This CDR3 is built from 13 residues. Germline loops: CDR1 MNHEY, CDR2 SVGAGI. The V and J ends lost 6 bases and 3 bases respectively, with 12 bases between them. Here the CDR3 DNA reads TGTGCCAGCAGCAGGGACTTATTCTACGAGCAGTACGTC. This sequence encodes CASSRDLFYEQYV.

The CDR3 nucleotides read TGCAGCGTTGAGGAAAGGCAGGGCAGAGGCTACACCTTC. Its translation: CSVEERQGRGYTF. The rearrangement joins TRBV29-1 to TRBJ1-2; weak D call: TRBD1 (5 bases). CDR1 SQVTM and CDR2 ANQGSEA come from the germline V gene. This CDR3 spans 13 amino acids. Between the trimmed V and J ends, which lost 3 bases and 8 bases, there was a span of 16 bases.

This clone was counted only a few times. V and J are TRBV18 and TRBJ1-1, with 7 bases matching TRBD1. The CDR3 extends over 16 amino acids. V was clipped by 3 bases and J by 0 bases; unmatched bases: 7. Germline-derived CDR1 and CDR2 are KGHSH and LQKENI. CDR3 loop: CASSPSRGEVNTEAFF. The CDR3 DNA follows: TGTGCCAGCTCACCGTCCAGGGGGGAGGTGAACACTGAAGCTTTCTTT.

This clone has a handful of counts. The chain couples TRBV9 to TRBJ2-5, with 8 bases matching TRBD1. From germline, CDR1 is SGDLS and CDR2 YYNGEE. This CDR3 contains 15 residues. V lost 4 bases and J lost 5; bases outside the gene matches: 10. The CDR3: CASSSRTGWGETQYF. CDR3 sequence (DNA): TGTGCCAGCAGCTCCCGGACAGGGTGGGGGGAGACCCAGTACTTC.

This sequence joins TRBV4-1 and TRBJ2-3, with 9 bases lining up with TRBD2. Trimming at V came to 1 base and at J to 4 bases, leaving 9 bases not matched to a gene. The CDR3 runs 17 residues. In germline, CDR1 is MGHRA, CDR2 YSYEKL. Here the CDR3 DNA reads TGCGCCAGCAGCCAAGTAGACCTAGGACTAGCGTCAGATACGCAGTATTTT. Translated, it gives CASSQVDLGLASDTQYF.

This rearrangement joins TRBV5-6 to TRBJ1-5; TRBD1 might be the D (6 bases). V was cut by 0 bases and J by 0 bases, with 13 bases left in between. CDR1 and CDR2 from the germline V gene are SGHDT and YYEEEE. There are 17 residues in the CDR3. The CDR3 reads CASSLGGQPYSNQPQHF. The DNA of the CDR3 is TGTGCCAGCAGCTTGGGGGGGCAGCCATATAGCAATCAGCCCCAGCATTTT.

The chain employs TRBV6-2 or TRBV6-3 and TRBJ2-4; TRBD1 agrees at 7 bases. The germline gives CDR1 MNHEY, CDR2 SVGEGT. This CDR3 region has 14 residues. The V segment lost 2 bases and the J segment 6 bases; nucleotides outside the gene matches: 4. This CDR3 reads CASSYGDRVNIQYF. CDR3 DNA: TGTGCCAGCAGTTACGGGGACAGAGTAAACATTCAGTACTTC.

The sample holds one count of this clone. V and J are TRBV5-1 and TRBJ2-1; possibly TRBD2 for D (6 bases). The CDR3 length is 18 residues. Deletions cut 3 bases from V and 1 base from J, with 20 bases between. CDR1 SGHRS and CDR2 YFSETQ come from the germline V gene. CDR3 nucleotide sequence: TGCGCCAGCAGCTCGGAGGGTAACGGGAGAGGATCCTACAATGAGCAGTTCTTC. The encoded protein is CASSSEGNGRGSYNEQFF.

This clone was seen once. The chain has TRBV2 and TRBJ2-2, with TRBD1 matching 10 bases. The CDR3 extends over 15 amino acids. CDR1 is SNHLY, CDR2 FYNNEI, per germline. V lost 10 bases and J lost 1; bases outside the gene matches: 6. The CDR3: CATEGQGKNTGELFF. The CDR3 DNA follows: TGTGCCACCGAGGGACAGGGGAAGAACACCGGGGAGCTGTTTTTT. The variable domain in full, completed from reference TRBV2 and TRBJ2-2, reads EPEVTQTPSHQVTQMGQEVILRCVPISNHLYFYWYRQILGQKVEFLVSFYNNEISEKSEIFDDQFSVERPDGSNFTLKIRSTKLEDSAMYFCATEGQGKNTGELFFGEGSRLTVL.